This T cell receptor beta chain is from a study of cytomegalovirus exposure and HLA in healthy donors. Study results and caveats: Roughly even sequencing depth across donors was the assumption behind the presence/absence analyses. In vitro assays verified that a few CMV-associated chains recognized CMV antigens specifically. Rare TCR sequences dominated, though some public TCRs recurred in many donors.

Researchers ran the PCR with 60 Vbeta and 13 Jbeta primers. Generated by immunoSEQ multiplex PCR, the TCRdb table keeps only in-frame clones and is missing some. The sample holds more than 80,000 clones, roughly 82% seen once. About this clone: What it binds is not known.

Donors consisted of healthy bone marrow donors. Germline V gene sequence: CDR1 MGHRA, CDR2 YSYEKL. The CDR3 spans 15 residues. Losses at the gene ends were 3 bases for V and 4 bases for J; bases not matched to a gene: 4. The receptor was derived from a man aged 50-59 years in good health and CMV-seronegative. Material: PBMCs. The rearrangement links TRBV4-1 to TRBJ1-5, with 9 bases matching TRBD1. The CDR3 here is CASSQGTGFNQPQHF. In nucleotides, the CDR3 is TGCGCCAGCAGCCAGGGGACAGGGTTTAATCAGCCCCAGCATTTT.